These 19 T cell receptor delta chains were sequenced from one sample in a study of gamma-delta T cells after stem cell transplantation (dated by TCRdb to between 2015 and 2016). Library preparation was by RT-PCR. Sequencing relied on an Illumina MiSeq. Via CATT, TCRdb reprocessed the public reads, and rows with identical DNA were then joined. A total of some 2,400 delta-chain clones appear in this sample, around a fifth of them only once. The ten largest make up around 8.2% of the sample. Material for sequencing was gamma-delta T cells. The receptors come from a human donor. It is not recorded whose cells these are; they may come from a transplant donor.

As for this clone: The germline gene is not matched at one end of the junction; a read error may be the cause. The rearrangement links TRDV1 to TRDJ1; the D gene is possibly TRDD3 (5 bases). Assignment of the J gene here rests on matching the DNA to germline, because TCRdb gives none. The CDR3 contains 19 residues. The germline gives CDR1 TSWWSYY, CDR2 QGS. The CDR3 DNA reads as TGTGCTCTTAGGGAACGGCCCACGGGGGGTCACACGTACACCGATAAACTCATCTTT. Its translation: CALRERPTGGHTYTDKLIF.

This clone was seen a handful of times. This chain links TRDV1 with TRDJ1; 9 positions match TRDD3. Germline V lookup: CDR1 TSWWSYY, CDR2 QGS. The trim removed 3 bases at V and 0 bases at J, leaving 14 bases unmatched. The CDR3 has 19 amino acids. DNA for the CDR3: TGTGCTCTTGGGGATCATGTCTGGGGGATCTCAAAGTACACCGATAAACTCATCTTT. Its protein is CALGDHVWGISKYTDKLIF.

This clone has more than one count but fewer than ten. J is TRDJ2 and V is TRAV29/DV5, with 11 bases lining up with TRDD3. The CDR3 is made up of 17 amino acids. CDR1 and CDR2 (germline): NSMFDY, ISSIKDK. Trimming at V came to 2 bases and at J to 0 bases, leaving 6 bases not matched to a gene. CDR3 sequence (DNA): TGTGCAGCAAGTCTACTGGGGGATAAAGCTTTGACAGCACAACTCTTCTTT. This encodes CAASLLGDKALTAQLFF.

Details on this clone: The junction departs from the called germline gene at one end, perhaps through a read error. The V call is TRDV1, the J call TRDJ1; weak D call: TRDD3 (5 bases). Germline matching of the DNA provided the J gene here, since TCRdb leaves it blank. Per germline, CDR1 TSWWSYY and CDR2 QGS. The CDR3 is 15 residues long. In DNA, the CDR3 is TGTGCTATTGGGGAGTCAGGGTTGTACACCGATAAACTCATCTTT. This codes for CAIGESGLYTDKLIF.

By frequency in the sample, this clone is large. Additional DNA sequences in this sample encode the identical CDR3. J is TRDJ3 and V is TRDV2; the match to TRDD3 covers 12 bases. CDR3 length equals 21 residues. The germline gives CDR1 GEAIGNYY, CDR2 EKD. After removal of 0 bases from V and 1 base from J, the junction contained 9 bases not matched to a gene. In nucleotides, the CDR3 is TGTGCCTGTGACACCGGAGAACTGGGGGATACTAGGTCCTGGGACACCCGACAGATGTTTTTC. Its protein product is CACDTGELGDTRSWDTRQMFF.

This clone is medium-sized within its sample. This chain connects TRDV2 to TRDJ3; 8 bases align to TRDD3. This CDR3 comprises 17 residues. J lost 0 bases, V lost 3 bases, and 3 bases had no gene match. From germline, CDR1 is GEAIGNYY and CDR2 EKD. Written as DNA, the CDR3 is TGTGCCTGTGACGGGATACGCAGCTCCTGGGACACCCGACAGATGTTTTTC. Its protein product is CACDGIRSSWDTRQMFF.

The J gene is TRDJ1, the V gene TRDV1, with TRDD3 matching over 7 bases. The CDR3 consists of 19 residues. The V segment lost 0 bases and the J segment 1 base; nucleotides outside the gene matches: 14. Germline V gives CDR1 TSWWSYY, CDR2 QGS. The CDR3 loop is CALGELPTGRLGVTDKLIF. CDR3 DNA sequence: TGTGCTCTTGGGGAACTCCCTACGGGTAGGCTGGGGGTCACCGATAAACTCATCTTT.

A note on this clone: At one boundary the junction diverges from the germline segment, which might be a read error. The V gene is TRDV1, the J gene TRDJ1; 9 nucleotides agree with TRDD3. TCRdb leaves out the J gene; it was filled in here by matching the DNA to germline. The CDR3 contains 22 residues. Germline V gives CDR1 TSWWSYY, CDR2 QGS. CDR3 nucleotide sequence: TGTGCTATTGGGGAAAAACCTTCTAGTACTGGGGGACACCCCGCGTACACCGATAAACTCATCTTT. Encoded protein: CAIGEKPSSTGGHPAYTDKLIF.

This clone was picked up a small number of times. This chain links TRDV1 with TRDJ1; 10 nucleotides align to TRDD3. CDR1 TSWWSYY and CDR2 QGS come from the germline V gene. V lost 6 bases, J lost 0 bases, and 10 bases stayed unmatched. The CDR3 loop spans 17 amino acids. The CDR3 reads CALGDLRLGDNTDKLIF. CDR3 in DNA: TGTGCTCTTGGCGACCTAAGGCTGGGGGATAACACCGATAAACTCATCTTT.

The table lists this clone with a few counts. The chain couples TRDV2 to TRDJ3, with a possible D match to TRDD3 (6 bases). This CDR3 has 18 amino acids. Germline values: CDR1 GEAIGNYY, CDR2 EKD. Trimming stripped 0 bases from V and 2 bases from J, with 13 bases between. CDR3 nucleotides: TGTGCCTGTGACACCGCGGATACAGTGGCCTGGGACACCCGACAGATGTTTTTC. Amino acid sequence: CACDTADTVAWDTRQMFF.

The table lists this clone with a few counts. CDR3 nucleotides: TGTGCTCTTGGGGAACTAACCCCCCTACGAAACTGGGGGATACTCCCCGATAAACTCATCTTT. This encodes CALGELTPLRNWGILPDKLIF. The V gene is TRDV1, the J gene TRDJ1; 12 bases are shared with TRDD3. J was trimmed by 3 bases and V by 0 bases; bases with no gene match: 17. CDR3 length: 21 residues. In germline, CDR1 is TSWWSYY, CDR2 QGS.

The table lists this clone with a few counts. The chain recombines TRDV1 with TRDJ2; 8 bases fit TRDD3. With V trimmed by 5 bases and J by 4 bases, 18 bases remained unmatched. Germline assignment: CDR1 TSWWSYY and CDR2 QGS. This CDR3 is 19 amino acids long. This CDR3 reads CALGIVSLLAWGTTAQLFF. CDR3 nucleotides: TGTGCTCTTGGGATTGTGTCCCTACTAGCCTGGGGGACGACAGCACAACTCTTCTTT.

This clone is deemed medium-sized (0.01 to 0.1%). The same CDR3 also results from other DNA sequences found in this sample. The V call is TRDV1, the J call TRDJ1, with TRDD3 matching 8 bases. J gave up 1 base and V 5 bases, and 27 bases lay outside the gene matches. This CDR3 spans 22 amino acids. The germline V gene encodes CDR1 TSWWSYY and CDR2 QGS. CDR3 nucleotides: TGTGCTCTTGGGAACGGAAGCGGCCCTTCCCCTTTGGGGGATGAGTCCACCGATAAACTCATCTTT. This sequence encodes CALGNGSGPSPLGDESTDKLIF.

V gene TRDV3 combines with J gene TRDJ1; 9 bases map to TRDD3. The trim removed 1 base at V and 0 bases at J, leaving 18 bases unmatched. Germline CDR1 and CDR2: TVYSNPD and GDNSRS (reference sequence). The CDR3 has 19 amino acids. CDR3 DNA: TGTGCCTTTAACTCCTTTAATCTACTGGGGGACCCCTACACCGATAAACTCATCTTT. Translation: CAFNSFNLLGDPYTDKLIF. Using reference TRDV3 and TRDJ1 for the parts outside the CDR3, the full variable domain is CDKVTQSSPDQTVASGSEVVLLCTYDTVYSNPDLFWYRIRPDYSFQFVFYGDNSRSEGADFTQGRFSVKHILTQKAFHLVISPVRTEDSATYYCAFNSFNLLGDPYTDKLIFGKGTRVTVEP.

The chain uses TRDV1 and TRDJ1, with 9 bases lining up with TRDD3. CDR1 is TSWWSYY and CDR2 is QGS in the germline V gene. The V and J ends lost 6 bases and 2 bases, in that order; junction bases with no gene match: 28. The CDR3 totals 22 residues. The CDR3 DNA sequence: TGTGCTCTTGGCCCCCCGGGCCCTTCTCATTATACGACGGGGGATACTACCGATAAACTCATCTTT. It specifies CALGPPGPSHYTTGDTTDKLIF.

This sequence joins TRDV1 and TRDJ2; 8 nucleotides line up with TRDD3. Germline-derived CDR1 and CDR2 are TSWWSYY and QGS. The CDR3 extends over 21 amino acids. Trimming removed 1 base from V and 1 base from J; junction bases left unmatched: 17. This CDR3 is CALGEPLPGGDPRSLTAQLFF. CDR3 in DNA: TGTGCTCTTGGGGAACCCCTGCCTGGGGGAGATCCGCGGAGTTTGACAGCACAACTCTTCTTT.

This chain uses TRDV1 with TRDJ1, with D maybe TRDD2 (5 bases). The germline V gene has CDR1 TSWWSYY and CDR2 QGS. The CDR3 is made up of 20 amino acids. V was pared by 3 bases and J by 1 base, with 27 bases between. CDR3 coding DNA: TGTGCTCTTGGGGACTCTAATCGCGGTTCCTGTGCCAGAAGCACCGATAAACTCATCTTT. This encodes CALGDSNRGSCARSTDKLIF.

As concerns this clone: This clone may be a read error of a much larger clone one base away. CDR3 region: CACDTRWETDKLIF. CDR3 in DNA: TGTGCCTGTGACACGAGGTGGGAGACCGATAAACTCATCTTT. The chain uses TRDV2 and TRDJ1; D remains ambiguous. The J gene was not available in TCRdb and was assigned here by matching the DNA to germline segments. The CDR3 extends over 14 amino acids. V was cut by 1 base and J by 2 bases, with 10 bases left in between. The germline V gene has CDR1 GEAIGNYY and CDR2 EKD.

By proportion, this clone is large. The same CDR3 also results from other DNA sequences found in this sample. V gene TRDV2 combines with J gene TRDJ3; 10 bases are a match to TRDD3. The CDR3 is 18 residues long. J gave up 3 bases and V 0 bases, and 4 bases lay outside the gene matches. CDR1 and CDR2 (germline): GEAIGNYY, EKD. CDR3 amino acids: CACDTGGYASWDTRQMFF. DNA of the CDR3: TGTGCCTGTGACACCGGGGGATACGCAAGCTGGGACACCCGACAGATGTTTTTC.